The clone carrying this T cell receptor beta chain was observed many times. The antigen is undetermined. These data come from a study of identical twins. Study conclusions and caveats: Abundant cord blood beta clonotypes carried fewer insertions; memory repertoires showed none. Conclusions leaned on cross-sectional statistical analysis and did not track the same donors over time.

V lost 3 bases and J lost 0, with 9 bases in between. The CDR3 covers 14 residues. Germline CDR1 and CDR2: DFQATT and SNEGSKA (reference sequence). Unique molecular identifiers were present on cDNA, and template switching added a universal primer site. TCRdb used MiXCR to reprocess the 5' RACE reads, holding one entry per CDR3 protein. The sample shows about 1.7 million distinct CDR3 sequences, around 33% of them seen only once. The sequenced sample was cord blood. V gene TRBV20-1 combines with J gene TRBJ2-1, with D possibly matching TRBD2 (7 bases). This TCR derives from a newborn girl in good health. CDR3 sequence reads: CSARRGPSYNEQFF. CDR3 DNA: TGCAGTGCTAGGCGGGGGCCCTCCTACAATGAGCAGTTCTTC.